These 23 T cell receptor beta chains share one sample of origin, sequenced in a study of T cell responses to AZD1222 COVID-19 vaccine (dated by TCRdb to about 2021). The meaning of the sample's time point label: baseline before first vaccination. The library was generated by the immunoSEQ multiplex PCR assay. TCRdb took this table from immuneACCESS and kept in-frame rearrangements with V and J called. Such tables lack part of the clones; where checked against another copy, unresolved V genes explain under half of the gap, and the rest is unexplained. This sample lists approximately 100,000 clones; 91% were detected once. Clones ranked in the top ten supply under 5.5% of the sample. The material was peripheral blood, obtained on day 0 of AZD1222 vaccination. The source is an adult in good health.

The chain links TRBV5-1 to TRBJ1-6; no reliable D call. The CDR3 is made up of 15 amino acids. In germline, CDR1 is SGHRS, CDR2 YFSETQ. With 1 base removed from V and 5 bases from J, the gap between germline ends came to 10 bases. The CDR3 protein is CASSLYDRDNSPLHF. The CDR3 nucleotides read TGCGCCAGCAGCTTGTACGATAGGGATAATTCACCCCTCCACTTT.

J is TRBJ1-2 and V is TRBV14; the D is unclear. The CDR3 totals 13 residues. Trimming stripped 4 bases from V and 8 bases from J, with 14 bases between. Germline values: CDR1 SGHDN, CDR2 FVKESK. The CDR3 loop is CASSPRQASGYTF. The CDR3, as DNA: TGTGCCAGCAGCCCCAGACAAGCTTCCGGCTACACCTTC.

The rearrangement joins TRBV19 to TRBJ1-3; D is possibly TRBD1 (6 bases). The CDR3 covers 16 residues. The V end was cut by 3 bases, the J end by 0 bases, with 12 bases between. The germline gives CDR1 LNHDA, CDR2 SQIVND (reference sequence). The CDR3 is CASSMGAGLSGNTIYF. The CDR3 DNA follows: TGTGCCAGTAGTATGGGGGCAGGACTCTCTGGAAACACCATATATTTT.

The chain's CDR3 is CASSRRDRGLRGGYTF. In DNA, the CDR3 is TGTGCCAGCAGCAGAAGGGACAGGGGGCTTAGAGGAGGCTACACCTTC. This sequence joins TRBV6-4 and TRBJ1-2; 12 bases align to TRBD1. CDR1 and CDR2 (germline): MRHNA, SNTAGT. With 6 bases clipped from V and 8 bases from J, the junction kept 13 bases outside the gene matches. The CDR3 sequence is 16 residues long.

The chain uses TRBV24-1 and TRBJ2-7; D may be TRBD2 (6 bases). Germline lookup yields CDR1 KGHDR and CDR2 SFDVKD. This CDR3 region has 13 residues. Deletions cut 1 base from V and 5 bases from J, with 8 bases between. The CDR3 sequence is CATSDFGRHEQYF. In nucleotides, the CDR3 is TGTGCCACCAGTGATTTTGGGAGGCACGAGCAGTACTTC.

This chain connects TRBV11-2 to TRBJ1-4, with D possibly TRBD1 on 5 matching bases. The ends were cut back, 5 bases at V and 15 bases at J, with 19 bases in the middle. The V gene's germline CDR1 is SGHAT and CDR2 FQNNGV. The CDR3 is 13 residues long. The CDR3, as DNA: TGTGCCAGCAGCCTGAGCAGGGTTGCAGGGTTGTTTTTT. This encodes CASSLSRVAGLFF.

The genes are TRBV5-1 and TRBJ2-5; no definite D call. The CDR3 has 12 residues. V was trimmed by 4 bases and J by 1 base, leaving 5 bases between them. From germline, CDR1 is SGHRS and CDR2 YFSETQ. The CDR3 nucleotides are TGCGCCAGCAGCGCCGCCCAAGAGACCCAGTACTTC. This translates into CASSAAQETQYF.

The V gene is TRBV5-1, the J gene TRBJ1-2; 7 positions agree with TRBD1. Germline values: CDR1 SGHRS, CDR2 YFSETQ. V shed 4 bases and J 5 bases; nucleotides not matched to a gene: 5. The CDR3 extends over 13 amino acids. The CDR3 region is CASSLDREYGYTF. CDR3 bases: TGCGCCAGCAGCCTAGACAGGGAATATGGCTACACCTTC.

The J gene is TRBJ2-3, the V gene TRBV6-5; the D gene is possibly TRBD1 (5 bases). Germline V gene data show CDR1 as MNHEY and CDR2 as SVGAGI. CDR3 length equals 14 residues. Trimming cost V 0 bases and J 5 bases, with 9 bases left between them. The CDR3 DNA is TGTGCCAGCAGTTACTCTCCCAGGGAAGATACGCAGTATTTT. This gives the protein CASSYSPREDTQYF.

The chain uses TRBV7-3 and TRBJ2-5; no firm D call. V lost 2 bases to trimming and J lost 3 bases, with 16 bases between them. The germline CDR1 and CDR2 sequences are SGHTA and FQGTGA. The CDR3 extends over 16 amino acids. CDR3 sequence (DNA): TGTGCCAGCAGCTTAGGACGCGGCGTGAAGAAAGAGACCCAGTACTTC. This sequence encodes CASSLGRGVKKETQYF.

The V call is TRBV5-5, the J call TRBJ1-2; TRBD1 matches at 7 bases. The germline CDR1 and CDR2 sequences are SGHKS and YYEKEE (reference sequence). V lost 0 bases, J lost 0 bases, and 5 bases stayed unmatched. The CDR3 covers 16 residues. CDR3: CASSLDPGTANYGYTF. Here the CDR3 DNA reads TGTGCCAGCAGCTTGGACCCCGGGACAGCTAACTATGGCTACACCTTC.

The V gene is TRBV3-1 (or the pseudogene TRBV3-2), the J gene TRBJ1-3, with D tentatively TRBD1 (6 bases). There are 16 residues in the CDR3. Germline V gene data show CDR1 as LGHDT and CDR2 as YNNKEL (reference sequence). The V gene lost 2 bases and the J gene lost 0 bases, with 11 bases spanning the gap. Here the CDR3 reads CASSQSTGYSGNTIYF. In DNA form, the CDR3 reads TGTGCCAGCAGCCAATCTACAGGGTACTCTGGAAACACCATATATTTT.

This chain joins TRBV19 and TRBJ1-1; the D is unclear. The CDR3 is 12 residues long. Between the trimmed V and J ends, which lost 9 bases and 0 bases, there was a span of 8 bases. Germline V gene data show CDR1 as LNHDA and CDR2 as SQIVND (reference sequence). CDR3 sequence: CASNSLNTEAFF. The CDR3 region has the DNA TGTGCCAGCAATAGTCTGAACACTGAAGCTTTCTTT.

The V gene is TRBV6-2 or TRBV6-3, the J gene TRBJ2-7, with D possibly matching TRBD1 (6 bases). The CDR3 has 15 residues. Germline lookup yields CDR1 MNHEY and CDR2 SVGEGT. Deletions cut 5 bases from V and 4 bases from J, with 18 bases between. CDR3 sequence reads: CASSRGQGIGYEQYF. The DNA for the CDR3 is TGTGCCAGCAGTAGGGGCCAGGGGATAGGGTACGAGCAGTACTTC.

The chain employs TRBV28 and TRBJ1-1; 7 bases fit TRBD1. CDR3 length: 13 residues. V was pared by 5 bases and J by 11 bases, with 11 bases of the junction left unmatched. CDR1 is MDHEN and CDR2 is SYDVKM in the germline V gene. The CDR3 DNA sequence: TGTGCCAGCAGTCCCAGGGACAGCCTGGGGGCTTTCTTT. It encodes CASSPRDSLGAFF.

V gene TRBV6-2 or TRBV6-3 combines with J gene TRBJ1-1; tentatively, D is TRBD1 (5 bases). Germline assignment: CDR1 MNHEY and CDR2 SVGEGT. The CDR3 covers 14 residues. Trimming removed 2 bases at V and 1 base at J, with 8 bases between. DNA for the CDR3: TGTGCCAGCAGTTACCTGACAGAGAACACTGAAGCTTTCTTT. Translated, it gives CASSYLTENTEAFF.

This rearrangement joins TRBV14 to TRBJ2-1; D uncertain. This CDR3 is built from 18 residues. CDR1 is SGHDN and CDR2 is FVKESK in the germline V gene. The V gene lost 4 bases and the J gene lost 7 bases, with 26 bases spanning the gap. This chain's CDR3 is CASSPPGLTSHYPNEQFF. Written as DNA, the CDR3 is TGTGCCAGCAGCCCCCCCGGGCTTACTTCTCATTACCCTAATGAGCAGTTCTTC. The full variable domain, rest sourced from reference TRBV14 and TRBJ2-1, is EAGVTQFPSHSVIEKGQTVTLRCDPISGHDNLYWYRRVMGKEIKFLLHFVKESKQDESGMPNNRFLAERTGGTYSTLKVQPAELEDSGVYFCASSPPGLTSHYPNEQFFGPGTRLTVL.

The V call is TRBV11-2, the J call TRBJ2-2; 10 bases match TRBD1. This CDR3 is 14 amino acids long. The ends lost 5 bases at V and 9 bases at J; junction bases unmatched: 6. The germline gives CDR1 SGHAT, CDR2 FQNNGV. CDR3: CASSPPGQGRELFF. CDR3 nucleotides: TGTGCCAGCAGCCCTCCGGGACAGGGGCGGGAGCTGTTTTTT.

The chain links TRBV7-8 to TRBJ1-2, with D tentatively TRBD1 (6 bases). Trimming removed 2 bases from V and 4 bases from J, with 11 bases in between. The CDR3 loop spans 14 amino acids. Per germline, CDR1 SGHVS and CDR2 FQNEAQ. The DNA for the CDR3 is TGTGCCAGCAGCTTACAGGGGTTCGGCTATGGCTACACCTTC. It codes for CASSLQGFGYGYTF.

This clone was recorded only once. The V and J genes are TRBV25-1 and TRBJ2-2; 14 bases line up with TRBD2. V was clipped by 10 bases and J by 5 bases; unmatched bases: 6. Germline CDR1 reads MGHDK; CDR2 reads SYGVNS. CDR3 length: 15 amino acids. The CDR3 sequence is CAIPGLAGGTGELFF. The DNA for the CDR3 is TGTGCCATCCCAGGACTAGCGGGAGGTACCGGGGAGCTGTTTTTT.

The V and J genes are TRBV6-5 and TRBJ1-2, with D possibly being TRBD1 (5 bases). V lost 7 bases to trimming and J lost 8 bases, with 20 bases between them. This CDR3 has 14 amino acids. Germline V gene lookup returns CDR1 MNHEY and CDR2 SVGAGI. CDR3 sequence (DNA): TGTGCCAGCACCCCGGATAGGGGAATCGGGGGCTACACCTTC. Protein: CASTPDRGIGGYTF.

This chain joins TRBV19 and TRBJ2-7; TRBD1 might be the D (6 bases). With 5 bases removed from V and 3 bases from J, the gap between germline ends came to 14 bases. CDR1 and CDR2 from the germline V gene are LNHDA and SQIVND (reference sequence). This CDR3 contains 14 residues. The CDR3 is CASSPGRGDYEQYF. The CDR3 DNA reads as TGTGCCAGTAGTCCCGGCAGGGGCGACTACGAGCAGTACTTC.

V is TRBV30 and J is TRBJ1-4; possibly TRBD1 for D (5 bases). The CDR3 has 14 residues. In germline, CDR1 is GTSNPN, CDR2 SVGIG (reference sequence). Trimming left V 2 bases short and J 7 bases short, with 14 bases between. DNA for the CDR3: TGTGCCTGGAGTCGCCAGGGACTAGGTGAAAAACTGTTTTTT. Amino acids: CAWSRQGLGEKLFF.